Listed below are T cell receptor beta chains from one sample, sequenced in a study of monozygotic twins with inflammatory bowel disease. Using the 5' RACE reads, TCRdb records one entry per CDR3 protein without DNA. The sample has some 400,000 distinct CDR3 sequences. Sequencing was performed on blood. These receptors were obtained from a human donor with ulcerative colitis or Crohn's disease, or a healthy co-twin of an affected twin (not recorded which). Each CDR3 is given with its conserved first and last residue. Fields, in order: J gene, V gene, CDR3 protein.

TRBJ1-6,TRBV7-2,CASSVAWNSPLHF
TRBJ2-7,TRBV28,CASVRIVGYEQYF
TRBJ2-5,TRBV29-1,CSVGGTGQETQYF
TRBJ2-3,TRBV4-1,CASSQVRTFTDTQYF
TRBJ2-5,TRBV5-1,CASSWDSGEKTQYF
TRBJ2-7,TRBV5-1,CASSFQGTSYEQYF
TRBJ1-2,TRBV29-1,CSVEAGGDAYGYTF
TRBJ2-2,TRBV7-3,CASSWGRGRGETGELFF
TRBJ2-1,TRBV7-9,CASSLVSGTHNEQFF
TRBJ2-3,TRBV7-2,CASSLTGPTDTQYF
TRBJ1-5,TRBV7-8,CASSLDFFNQPQHF
TRBJ2-1,TRBV7-6,CASSEDSGEQFF
TRBJ2-5,TRBV7-9,CASRPGQGRETQYF
TRBJ2-4,TRBV11-2,CASSLFSMPSIAKNIQYF
TRBJ2-2,TRBV5-1,CASSLVSGANTGELFF
TRBJ1-6,TRBV19,CASSIEFGRDSPLHF
TRBJ1-5,TRBV2,CASSVGTDYNQPQHF
TRBJ2-7,TRBV2,CASIGSRGYEQYF
TRBJ2-3,TRBV7-3,CASSLTGDTQYF
TRBJ2-7,TRBV29-1,CSVRKGLTYEQYF
TRBJ2-5,TRBV5-1,CATTKPLSQETQYF
TRBJ2-7,TRBV6-5,CASSYAGGGYEQYF
TRBJ1-1,TRBV7-3,CTSSLAGQGFEAFF
TRBJ1-1,TRBV19,CASRDSSLMNTEAFF
TRBJ1-4,TRBV12-3/TRBV12-4,CASSRDSENEKLFF
TRBJ1-1,TRBV11-3,CASSPERTGLNTEAFF
TRBJ2-7,TRBV6-2/TRBV6-3,CASSRLAGIHEQYF
TRBJ1-1,TRBV6-1,CASSDWVLNTEAFF
TRBJ2-1,TRBV20-1,CSASLGDEQFF
TRBJ1-2,TRBV12-3/TRBV12-4,CASSLVGNYGYTF
TRBJ2-2,TRBV29-1,CSVSPWGTTNTGELFF
TRBJ1-1,TRBV5-1,CASSFTGGAATEAFF
TRBJ1-2,TRBV6-1,CASSQPRTATNYGYTF
TRBJ2-3,TRBV9,CASSVAPTSVVGTQYF
TRBJ2-3,TRBV12-3/TRBV12-4,CASYKRDTQYF
TRBJ1-3,TRBV30,CASTPTGKGNTIYF
TRBJ1-3,TRBV6-1,CASRGHAVKAGNTIYF
TRBJ2-3,TRBV15,CATSRSPDRGIDTQYF
TRBJ2-3,TRBV7-2,CASGLGLPRSGTQYF
TRBJ2-1,TRBV7-9,CASSLRTLANEQFF
TRBJ1-5,TRBV20-1,CSARSGVIQPQHF
TRBJ2-7,TRBV30,CAWSGQGAREQYF
TRBJ2-3,TRBV20-1,CSARDPGDSTDTQYF
TRBJ2-2,TRBV25-1,CASSEGPRAGELFF
TRBJ1-4,TRBV5-1,CASSPDWAANEKLFF
TRBJ2-4,TRBV12-3/TRBV12-4,CASSPSKGIQYF
TRBJ2-1,TRBV6-6,CASSLAGAGNEQFF
TRBJ1-1,TRBV20-1,CSARKDSGAFF
TRBJ2-7,TRBV29-1,CSVEGFGTGYEQYF
TRBJ2-5,TRBV21-1,CASSKERPNQETQYF
TRBJ2-5,TRBV12-3/TRBV12-4,CASSKDRGQETQYF
TRBJ2-7,TRBV13,CASSTRLAGGSSYEQYF
TRBJ2-5,TRBV7-9,CASGSLGQGGRETQYF
TRBJ2-2,TRBV12-3/TRBV12-4,CASTIPGRGTGELFF
TRBJ2-7,TRBV27,CASRALAGAYEQYF
TRBJ1-2,TRBV7-2,CASSLNPGTGVRYGYTF
TRBJ2-1,TRBV11-2,CASSLREGGEQFF
TRBJ2-5,TRBV20-1,CSAPARGRETQYF
TRBJ2-2,TRBV6-2/TRBV6-3,CASSPRLAGRLFHRSIRGLFF